The clone carrying this T cell receptor (beta chain) showed up just a few times. Its antigen remains unidentified. A much larger clone differs from this one at a single base, so this may be a read error. Diagnostic decisions used clinical symptoms, serum thyroxine and TRAb, thyroid ultrasound and orbital computed tomography. PBMCs were collected from a roughly 10 ml volume of fresh peripheral blood. The entry originates in a study of T cells in Graves' hyperthyroidism and ophthalmopathy. Study in general: Blood was drawn when the patient was first diagnosed and still untreated. Study-wide results and caveats: Separation of ophthalmopathy from stable hyperthyroidism was achieved by a 13 V-J model.

The CDR3 is 17 residues long. Germline V gene data show CDR1 as MNHEY and CDR2 as SVGAGI. Amplification of TCR beta CDR3 regions used RNA as the template. Initially, a first-round RT-PCR of the TCR CDR3 employed the HTBI primer set. A single record per CDR3 protein comes from TCRdb applying MiXCR to the multiplex PCR reads. The sample has about half a million distinct CDR3 sequences, approximately 25% seen once. The TCR was taken from a woman aged 25 to 45 with Graves' ophthalmopathy. Sequencing was done on a sample of blood. This sequence joins TRBV6-5 and TRBJ2-2; 12 positions agree with TRBD1. Written as DNA, the CDR3 is TGTGCCAGCAGTTCGGGACAGGGGGCTGCACGCACCGGGGAGCTGTGTTTT. It yields the protein CASSSGQGAARTGELCF.